This T cell receptor beta chain originates from a study of blood T cell repertoires in COVID-19. In the study overall: From the United States, Italy and Spain came samples of acute and convalescent COVID-19. Sources were T cells, B-cell-depleted T cells, or PBMCs; the material itself was cDNA or gDNA.

The CDR3 consists of 15 residues. Trimming removed 0 bases at V and 2 bases at J, with 9 bases between. In germline, CDR1 is SGHAT, CDR2 FQNNGV. Source study methods: Scientists estimated how many nucleated cells there were by amplifying reference gene primers. Repertoires were generated with immunoSEQ multiplex PCR, while TCRdb's copy carries only in-frame clones and drops some. D and trimming were read from the DNA, whereas the V and J calls and clone size are those reported in that table. Here the sample spans some 350,000 clones, 85% to 90% being singletons. The rearrangement joins TRBV11-2 to TRBJ2-3; perhaps TRBD1 as D (6 bases). The sample taken for sequencing was peripheral blood. The TCR comes from a man between 18 and 35 years old with active or convalescent COVID-19. This CDR3 reads CASSLEGAHTDTQYF. DNA of the CDR3: TGTGCCAGCAGCTTAGAGGGGGCACACACAGATACGCAGTATTTT.